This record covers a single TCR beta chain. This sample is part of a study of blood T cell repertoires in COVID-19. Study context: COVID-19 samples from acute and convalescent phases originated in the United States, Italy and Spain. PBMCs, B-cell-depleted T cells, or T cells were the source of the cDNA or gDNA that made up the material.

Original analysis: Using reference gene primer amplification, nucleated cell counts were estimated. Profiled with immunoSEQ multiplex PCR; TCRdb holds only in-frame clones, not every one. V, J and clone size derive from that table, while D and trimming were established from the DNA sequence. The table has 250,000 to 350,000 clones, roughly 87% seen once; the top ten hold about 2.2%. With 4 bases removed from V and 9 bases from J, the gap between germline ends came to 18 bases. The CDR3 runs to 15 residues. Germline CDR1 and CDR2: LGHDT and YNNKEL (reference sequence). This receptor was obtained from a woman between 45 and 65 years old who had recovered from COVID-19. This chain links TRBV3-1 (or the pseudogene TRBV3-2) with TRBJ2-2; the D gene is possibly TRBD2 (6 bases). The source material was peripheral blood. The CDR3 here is CASSRRDPRLRELFF. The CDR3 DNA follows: TGTGCCAGCAGCCGGAGGGATCCTAGATTGCGGGAGCTGTTTTTT.